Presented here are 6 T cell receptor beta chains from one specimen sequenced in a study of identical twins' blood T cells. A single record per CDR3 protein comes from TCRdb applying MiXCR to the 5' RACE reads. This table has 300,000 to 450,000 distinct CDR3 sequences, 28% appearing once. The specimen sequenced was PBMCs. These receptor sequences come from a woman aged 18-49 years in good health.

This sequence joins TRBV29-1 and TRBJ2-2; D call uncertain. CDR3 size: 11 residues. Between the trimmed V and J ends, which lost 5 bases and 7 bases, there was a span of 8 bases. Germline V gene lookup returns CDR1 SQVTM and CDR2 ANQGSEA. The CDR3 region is CSVSRGGELFF. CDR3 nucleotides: TGCAGCGTTTCCCGTGGCGGGGAGCTGTTTTTT.

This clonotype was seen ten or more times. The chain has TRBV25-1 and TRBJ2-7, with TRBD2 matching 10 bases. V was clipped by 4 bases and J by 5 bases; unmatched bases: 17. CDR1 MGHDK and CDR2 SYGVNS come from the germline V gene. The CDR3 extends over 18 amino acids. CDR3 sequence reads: CASSGAGQTSGSADEQYF. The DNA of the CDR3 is TGTGCCAGCAGTGGTGCAGGGCAGACTAGCGGGTCGGCGGACGAGCAGTACTTC.

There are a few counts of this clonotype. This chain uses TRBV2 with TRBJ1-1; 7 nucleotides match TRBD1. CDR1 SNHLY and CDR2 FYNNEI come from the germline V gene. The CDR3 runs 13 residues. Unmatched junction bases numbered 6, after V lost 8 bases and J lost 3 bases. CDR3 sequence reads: CASGDRVDTEAFF. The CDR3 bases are TGTGCCAGCGGAGACAGGGTGGACACTGAAGCTTTCTTT.

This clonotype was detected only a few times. Here the CDR3 DNA reads TGCAGTGCTGCAAGGACGGTGGGGTACGATACGCAGTATTTT. It specifies CSAARTVGYDTQYF. The chain has TRBV20-1 and TRBJ2-3; D call uncertain. The CDR3 covers 14 residues. The V gene lost 5 bases and the J gene lost 6 bases, with 18 bases spanning the gap. Germline-derived CDR1 and CDR2 are DFQATT and SNEGSKA (reference sequence).

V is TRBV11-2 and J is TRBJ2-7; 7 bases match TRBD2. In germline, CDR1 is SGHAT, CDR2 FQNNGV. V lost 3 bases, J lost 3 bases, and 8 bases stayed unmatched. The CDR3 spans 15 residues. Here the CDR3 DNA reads TGTGCCAGCAGCTTTGGGACGTCGGGGGGCTACGAGCAGTACTTC. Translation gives CASSFGTSGGYEQYF.

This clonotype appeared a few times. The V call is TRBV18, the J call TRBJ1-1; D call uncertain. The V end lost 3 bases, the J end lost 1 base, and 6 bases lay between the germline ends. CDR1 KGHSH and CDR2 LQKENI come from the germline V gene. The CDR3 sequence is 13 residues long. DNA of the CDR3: TGTGCCAGCTCACCGCGGAGGAACACTGAAGCTTTCTTT. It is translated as CASSPRRNTEAFF.